This is a list of T cell receptor beta chains from one sample in a study of blood T cells in healthy people across ages. MiXCR, run by TCRdb on the 5' RACE reads, gives a single entry per CDR3 protein. This sample yields hundreds of thousands of distinct CDR3 sequences, of which under 55% are seen a single time; under 20% belongs to the top ten. The sequencing input was blood. All receptors come from a man between 60 and 75 years old in good health. Each CDR3 is given with its conserved first and last residue. D genes are given only for firm matches. Clone size is shown for a subset of rows, as once, few, many or a class of expanded clone.

clone size | J gene | D gene | V gene | CDR3 DNA | CDR3 protein
NA | TRBJ2-4 | TRBD1 | TRBV7-9 | TGTGCCAGCAGCGTGACAGGGGCCAAAAACATTCAGTACTTC | CASSVTGAKNIQYF
NA | TRBJ2-1 | TRBD2 | TRBV20-1 | TGCAGTGCTAAGACTAGCGGGGGCCCCGGAGAGCAGTTCTTC | CSAKTSGGPGEQFF
NA | TRBJ1-5 | NA | TRBV6-6 | TGTGCCAGCAGTAACACAGGGATTGGCAATCAGCCCCAGCATTTT | CASSNTGIGNQPQHF
few | TRBJ2-7 | NA | TRBV13 | TGTGCCAGCAGCCCACTAGAGGGGGGGCAGTACGAGCAGTACTTC | CASSPLEGGQYEQYF
NA | TRBJ1-6 | NA | TRBV7-9 | TGTGCCAGCAGCGCCTCGGTGGGGGATGGGTCACCCCTCCACTTT | CASSASVGDGSPLHF
NA | TRBJ2-7 | TRBD1 | TRBV24-1 | TGTGCCACCAGTTTACAACGACAGGGGCGGTACGAGCAGTACTTC | CATSLQRQGRYEQYF
few | TRBJ1-2 | NA | TRBV29-1 | TGCAGCGTTGAAAAGAAACAAAGCTACACCTTC | CSVEKKQSYTF
NA | TRBJ2-3 | TRBD2 | TRBV20-1 | TGCAGTGCTGGAGATATAGCGGGGGGGACAGATACGCAGTATTTT | CSAGDIAGGTDTQYF
NA | TRBJ1-4 | NA | TRBV5-5 | TGTGCCAGCAGCCCCAGGCTTCCTACAACTAATGAAAAACTGTTTTTT | CASSPRLPTTNEKLFF
once | TRBJ2-1 | TRBD2 | TRBV11-2 | TGTGCCAGCAGCGAACGACAGGGACTAGCGGGGAATGAGCAGTTCTTC | CASSERQGLAGNEQFF
NA | TRBJ2-5 | NA | TRBV6-2/TRBV6-3 | TGTGCCAGCAGTGCAGGGGACTGGCAAGAGACCCAGTACTTC | CASSAGDWQETQYF
NA | TRBJ2-5 | NA | TRBV27 | TGTGCCAGCGCCGGTCGGTGTGAGCAGTACTTC | CASAGRCEQYF
NA | TRBJ2-2 | TRBD1 | TRBV4-1 | TGCGCCAGCAGCCTGACTCGGACAGGCGACGCGAACACCGGGGAGCTGTTTTTT | CASSLTRTGDANTGELFF